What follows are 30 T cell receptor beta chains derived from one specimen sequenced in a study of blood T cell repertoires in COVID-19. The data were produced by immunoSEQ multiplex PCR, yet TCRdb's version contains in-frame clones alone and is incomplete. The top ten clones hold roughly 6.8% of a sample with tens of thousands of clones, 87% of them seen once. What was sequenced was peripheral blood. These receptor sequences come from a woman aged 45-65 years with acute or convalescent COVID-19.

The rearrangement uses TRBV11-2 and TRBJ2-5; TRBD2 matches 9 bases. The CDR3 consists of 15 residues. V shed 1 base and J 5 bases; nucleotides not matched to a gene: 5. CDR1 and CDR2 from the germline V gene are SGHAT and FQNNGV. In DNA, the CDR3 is TGTGCCAGCAGCTTAGCTAGCGGGAAATCGGAGACCCAGTACTTC. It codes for CASSLASGKSETQYF.

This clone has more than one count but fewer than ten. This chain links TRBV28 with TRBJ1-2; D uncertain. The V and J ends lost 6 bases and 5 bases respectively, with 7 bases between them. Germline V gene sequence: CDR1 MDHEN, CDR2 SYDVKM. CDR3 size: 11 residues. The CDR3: CASSRGYGYTF. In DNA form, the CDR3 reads TGTGCCAGCAGCAGAGGATATGGCTACACCTTC.

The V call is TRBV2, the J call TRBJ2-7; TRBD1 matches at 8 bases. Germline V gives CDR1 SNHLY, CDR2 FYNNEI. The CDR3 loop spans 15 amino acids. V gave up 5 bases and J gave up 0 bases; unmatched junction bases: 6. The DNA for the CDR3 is TGTGCCAGCAGTACCCAGGGGGCGAGCTCCTACGAGCAGTACTTC. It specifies CASSTQGASSYEQYF.

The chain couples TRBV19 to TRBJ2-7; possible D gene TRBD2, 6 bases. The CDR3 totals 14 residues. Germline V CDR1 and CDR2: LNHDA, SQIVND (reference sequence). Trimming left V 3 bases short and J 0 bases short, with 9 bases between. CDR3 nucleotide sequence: TGTGCCAGTAGTATGGGGGGAAGCTCCTACGAGCAGTACTTC. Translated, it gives CASSMGGSSYEQYF.

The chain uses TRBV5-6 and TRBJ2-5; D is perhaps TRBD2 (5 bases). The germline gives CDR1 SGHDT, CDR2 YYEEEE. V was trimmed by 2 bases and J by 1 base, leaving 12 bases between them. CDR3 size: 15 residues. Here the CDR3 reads CASSFRGPLQETQYF. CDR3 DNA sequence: TGTGCCAGCAGCTTCCGGGGTCCGCTCCAAGAGACCCAGTACTTC.

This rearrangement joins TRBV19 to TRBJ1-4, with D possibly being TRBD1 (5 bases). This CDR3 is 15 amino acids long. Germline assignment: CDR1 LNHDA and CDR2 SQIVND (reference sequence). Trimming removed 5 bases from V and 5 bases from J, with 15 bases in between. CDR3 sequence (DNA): TGTGCCAGTAGTCTGGGAGGCAGGACAAATGAAAAACTGTTTTTT. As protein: CASSLGGRTNEKLFF.

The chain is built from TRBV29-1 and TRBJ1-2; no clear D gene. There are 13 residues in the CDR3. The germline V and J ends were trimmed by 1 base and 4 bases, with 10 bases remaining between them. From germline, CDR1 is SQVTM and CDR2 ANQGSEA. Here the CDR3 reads CSVEGRVSYGYTF. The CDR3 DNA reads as TGCAGCGTTGAAGGACGGGTTAGCTATGGCTACACCTTC.

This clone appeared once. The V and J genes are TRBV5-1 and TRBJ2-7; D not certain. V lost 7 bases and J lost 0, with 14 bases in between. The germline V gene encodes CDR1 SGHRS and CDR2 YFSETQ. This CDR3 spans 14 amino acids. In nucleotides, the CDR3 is TGCGCCAGCCCCCCCGCAGATTTCTCCTACGAGCAGTACTTC. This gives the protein CASPPADFSYEQYF.

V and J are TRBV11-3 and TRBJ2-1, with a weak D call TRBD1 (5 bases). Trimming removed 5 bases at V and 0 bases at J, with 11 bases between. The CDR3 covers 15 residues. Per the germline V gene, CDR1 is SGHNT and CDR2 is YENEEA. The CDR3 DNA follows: TGTGCCAGCAGCCAGGGCGATGGCTCCTACAATGAGCAGTTCTTC. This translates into CASSQGDGSYNEQFF.

This chain's CDR3 is CASSHLPGQGYGYTF. The CDR3, as DNA: TGCGCCAGCAGCCACCTCCCGGGACAGGGGTATGGCTACACCTTC. The chain recombines TRBV4-1 with TRBJ1-2; 10 bases map to TRBD1. The CDR3 has 15 residues. The germline CDR1 and CDR2 sequences are MGHRA and YSYEKL. Trimming took 3 bases from V and 5 from J; bases not matched to a gene: 6.

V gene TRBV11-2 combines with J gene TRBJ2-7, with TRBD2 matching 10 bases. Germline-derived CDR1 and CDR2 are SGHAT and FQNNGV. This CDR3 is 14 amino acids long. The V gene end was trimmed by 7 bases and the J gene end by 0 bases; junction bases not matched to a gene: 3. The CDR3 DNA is TGTGCCAGCAACCTAGCGGGAGCCTCCTACGAGCAGTACTTC. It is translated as CASNLAGASYEQYF.

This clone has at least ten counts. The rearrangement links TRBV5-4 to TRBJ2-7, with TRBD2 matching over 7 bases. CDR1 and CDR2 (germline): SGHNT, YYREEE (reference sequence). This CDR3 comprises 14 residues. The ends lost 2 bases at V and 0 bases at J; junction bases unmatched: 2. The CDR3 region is CASSFGGSSYEQYF. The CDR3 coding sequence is TGTGCCAGCAGCTTCGGGGGGAGCTCCTACGAGCAGTACTTC.

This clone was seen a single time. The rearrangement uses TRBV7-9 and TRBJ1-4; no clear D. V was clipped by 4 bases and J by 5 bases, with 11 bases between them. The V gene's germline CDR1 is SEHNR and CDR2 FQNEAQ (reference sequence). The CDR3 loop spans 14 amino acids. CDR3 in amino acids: CASSSESLNEKLFF. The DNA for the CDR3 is TGTGCCAGCAGCTCTGAATCCCTAAATGAAAAACTGTTTTTT.

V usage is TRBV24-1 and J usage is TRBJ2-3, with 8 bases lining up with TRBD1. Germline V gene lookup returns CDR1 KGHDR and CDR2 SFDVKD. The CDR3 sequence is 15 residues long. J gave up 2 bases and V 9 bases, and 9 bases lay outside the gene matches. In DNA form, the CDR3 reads TGTGCCACCGCCTTGACAGGGGCTCACACAGATACGCAGTATTTT. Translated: CATALTGAHTDTQYF.

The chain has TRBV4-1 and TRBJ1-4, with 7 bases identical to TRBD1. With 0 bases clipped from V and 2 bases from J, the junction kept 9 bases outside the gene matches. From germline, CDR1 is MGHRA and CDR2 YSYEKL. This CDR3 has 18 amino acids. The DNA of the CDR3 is TGCGCCAGCAGCCAAGATCCGGGGACAGTCACGACTAATGAAAAACTGTTTTTT. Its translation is CASSQDPGTVTTNEKLFF.

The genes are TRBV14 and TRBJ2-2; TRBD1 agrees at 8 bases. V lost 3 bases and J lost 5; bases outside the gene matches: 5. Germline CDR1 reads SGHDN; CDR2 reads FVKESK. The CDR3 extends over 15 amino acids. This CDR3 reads CASSHWTGKTGELFF. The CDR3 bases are TGTGCCAGCAGCCATTGGACAGGGAAAACCGGGGAGCTGTTTTTT.

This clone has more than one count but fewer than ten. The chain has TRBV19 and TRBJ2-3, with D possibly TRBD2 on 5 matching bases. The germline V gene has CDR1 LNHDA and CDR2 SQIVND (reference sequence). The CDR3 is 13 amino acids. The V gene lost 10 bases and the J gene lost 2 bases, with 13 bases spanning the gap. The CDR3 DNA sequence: TGTGCCACCAACGGTCGGGACACAGATACGCAGTATTTT. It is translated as CATNGRDTDTQYF.

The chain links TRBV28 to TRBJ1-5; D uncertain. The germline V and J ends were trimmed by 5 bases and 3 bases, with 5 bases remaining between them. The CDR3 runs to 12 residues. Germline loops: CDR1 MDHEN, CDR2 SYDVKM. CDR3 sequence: CASSLVNQPQHF. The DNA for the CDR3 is TGTGCCAGCAGTCTCGTCAATCAGCCCCAGCATTTT.

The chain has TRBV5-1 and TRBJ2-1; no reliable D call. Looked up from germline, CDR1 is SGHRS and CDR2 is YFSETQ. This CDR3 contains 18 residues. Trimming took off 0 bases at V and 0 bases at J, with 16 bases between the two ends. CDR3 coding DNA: TGCGCCAGCAGCTTGGCCATGCCCCTAAGTAGCTCCTACAATGAGCAGTTCTTC. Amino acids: CASSLAMPLSSSYNEQFF.

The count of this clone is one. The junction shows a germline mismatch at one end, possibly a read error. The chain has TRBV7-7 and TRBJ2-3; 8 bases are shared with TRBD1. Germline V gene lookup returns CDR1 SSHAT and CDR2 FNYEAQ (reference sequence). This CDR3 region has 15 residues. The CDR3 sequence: CASSLGTGSTDTQYF. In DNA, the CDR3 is TGTGCTAGCAGCTTAGGGACAGGTAGCACAGATACGCAGTATTTT.

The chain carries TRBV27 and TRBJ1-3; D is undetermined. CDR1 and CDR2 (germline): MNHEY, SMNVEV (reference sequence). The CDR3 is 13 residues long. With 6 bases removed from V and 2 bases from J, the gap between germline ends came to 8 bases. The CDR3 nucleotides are TGTGCCAGCAGGCGGGTGGCTGGAAACACCATATATTTT. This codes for CASRRVAGNTIYF.

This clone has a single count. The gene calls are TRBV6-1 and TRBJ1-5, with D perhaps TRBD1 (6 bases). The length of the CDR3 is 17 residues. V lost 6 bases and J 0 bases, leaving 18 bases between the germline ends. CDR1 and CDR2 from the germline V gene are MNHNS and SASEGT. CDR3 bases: TGTGCCAGCAGAGAAAGAGGGACATCCTATAGCAATCAGCCCCAGCATTTT. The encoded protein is CASRERGTSYSNQPQHF.

As DNA, the CDR3 is TGTGCCAGTAGGGAGCGGCAAAATTCACCCCTCCACTTT. Translated: CASRERQNSPLHF. The gene calls are TRBV19 and TRBJ1-6; D not certain. Germline assignment: CDR1 LNHDA and CDR2 SQIVND (reference sequence). V lost 6 bases and J 7 bases, leaving 10 bases between the germline ends. The CDR3 runs 13 residues.

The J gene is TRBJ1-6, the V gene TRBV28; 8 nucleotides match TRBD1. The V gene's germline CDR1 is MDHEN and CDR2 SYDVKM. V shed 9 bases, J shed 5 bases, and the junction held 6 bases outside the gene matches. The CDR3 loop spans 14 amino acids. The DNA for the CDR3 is TGTGCCAGTGGCGGACAGGGCAATAATTCACCCCTCCACTTT. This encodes CASGGQGNNSPLHF. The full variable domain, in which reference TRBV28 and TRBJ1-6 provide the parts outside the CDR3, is DVKVTQSSRYLVKRTGEKVFLECVQDMDHENMFWYRQDPGLGLRLIYFSYDVKMKEKGDIPEGYSVSREKKERFSLILESASTNQTSMYLCASGGQGNNSPLHFGNGTRLTVT.

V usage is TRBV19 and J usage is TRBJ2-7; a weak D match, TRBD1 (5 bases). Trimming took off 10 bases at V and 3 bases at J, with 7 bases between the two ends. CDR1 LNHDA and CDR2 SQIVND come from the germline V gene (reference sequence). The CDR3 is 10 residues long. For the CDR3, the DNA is TGTGCCAAGGGGATCTACGAGCAGTACTTC. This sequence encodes CAKGIYEQYF.

CDR3 sequence: CASSLVFGTQYF. CDR3 DNA sequence: TGTGCCAGCAGCTTAGTCTTCGGGACCCAGTACTTC. The chain couples TRBV7-2 to TRBJ2-5; D gene uncertain. The CDR3 is 12 amino acids. V was trimmed by 1 base and J by 7 bases, leaving 7 bases between them. Germline CDR1 and CDR2: SGHTA and FQGNSA.

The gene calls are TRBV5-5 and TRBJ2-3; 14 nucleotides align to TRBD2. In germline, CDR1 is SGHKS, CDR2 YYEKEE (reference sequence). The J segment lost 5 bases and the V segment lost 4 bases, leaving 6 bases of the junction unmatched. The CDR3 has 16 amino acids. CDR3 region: CASSMTSGGAGDTQYF. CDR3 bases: TGTGCCAGCAGCATGACTAGCGGGGGGGCCGGAGATACGCAGTATTTT. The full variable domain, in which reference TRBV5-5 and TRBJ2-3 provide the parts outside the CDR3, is DAGVTQSPTHLIKTRGQQVTLRCSPISGHKSVSWYQQVLGQGPQFIFQYYEKEERGRGNFPDRFSARQFPNYSSELNVNALLLGDSALYLCASSMTSGGAGDTQYFGPGTRLTVL.

CDR3 residues: CAISDLAGVDTQYF. DNA for the CDR3: TGTGCCATCAGTGATCTAGCGGGAGTAGATACGCAGTATTTT. The V gene is TRBV10-3, the J gene TRBJ2-3; 10 bases match TRBD2. Losses at the gene ends were 3 bases for V and 5 bases for J; bases not matched to a gene: 2. CDR3 length: 14 amino acids. Germline lookup yields CDR1 ENHRY and CDR2 SYGVKD.

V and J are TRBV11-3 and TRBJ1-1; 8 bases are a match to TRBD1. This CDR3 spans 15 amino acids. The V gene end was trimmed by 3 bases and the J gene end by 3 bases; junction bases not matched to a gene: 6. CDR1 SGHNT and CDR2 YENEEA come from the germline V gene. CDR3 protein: CASSLGGQGHTEAFF. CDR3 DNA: TGTGCCAGCAGCTTGGGAGGACAGGGCCACACTGAAGCTTTCTTT.

CDR3 loop: CASSIGQPNTEAFF. The CDR3 nucleotides read TGCGCCAGCAGCATAGGACAGCCGAACACTGAAGCTTTCTTT. The V gene is TRBV5-1, the J gene TRBJ1-1; weak D call: TRBD1 (6 bases). Trimming removed 4 bases from V and 1 base from J, with 11 bases in between. From germline, CDR1 is SGHRS and CDR2 YFSETQ. The CDR3 spans 14 residues.